This is a list of T cell receptor beta chains from one sample in a study of blood T cells in healthy people across ages. TCRdb independently ran MiXCR on the 5' RACE reads; one entry per CDR3 protein. Among approximately 780,000 distinct CDR3 sequences listed, roughly 24% were seen once. This sample was shared with a second study, whose subject was T cells of mothers and their children.

Input material: blood. These receptors were taken from a boy between 5 and 17 years old in good health. The CDR3 runs from the conserved cysteine through the conserved F or W. D genes are given only for firm matches. Some rows have no size entry. The others give once, few or many, or a class for an expanded clone.

D	V	J	length	size	CDR3	DNA
TRBD2	TRBV4-1	TRBJ2-5	18	few	CASSQDPARGGSQETQYF	TGCGCCAGCAGCCAAGATCCGGCGCGGGGGGGCTCCCAAGAGACCCAGTACTTC
-	TRBV20-1	TRBJ1-5	15	-	CSAREGLYSNQPQHF	TGCAGTGCTAGAGAAGGGTTGTATAGCAATCAGCCCCAGCATTTT
TRBD2	TRBV4-1	TRBJ2-5	16	-	CASSQGGLAAQETQYF	TGCGCCAGCAGCCAAGGCGGACTAGCGGCCCAAGAGACCCAGTACTTC
-	TRBV4-2	TRBJ1-4	15	-	CASSQDWTTDEKLFF	TGTGCCAGCAGCCAAGATTGGACAACGGATGAAAAACTGTTTTTT
-	TRBV13	TRBJ1-2	13	-	CASSTRGRQDYTF	TGTGCCAGCAGTACGCGAGGTCGTCAGGACTACACCTTC
TRBD2	TRBV13	TRBJ2-7	13	-	CASSAGLGFEQYF	TGTGCCAGCAGCGCGGGACTAGGCTTCGAGCAGTACTTC
TRBD1	TRBV3-1	TRBJ2-1	15	-	CASSQEDRGLGEQFF	TGTGCCAGCAGCCAAGAGGACAGGGGGCTCGGTGAGCAGTTCTTC
TRBD1	TRBV29-1	TRBJ2-1	14	few	CSVRRDRIYNEQFF	TGCAGCGTTCGCCGGGACAGAATTTACAATGAGCAGTTCTTC
-	TRBV6-2/TRBV6-3	TRBJ1-2	14	few	CASSYSSGFYGYTF	TGTGCCAGCAGTTATTCGTCAGGGTTCTATGGCTACACCTTC
-	TRBV20-1	TRBJ1-5	12	-	CSARGEYQPQHF	TGCAGTGCTAGAGGGGAGTATCAGCCCCAGCATTTT